The 18 T cell receptor beta chains given below trace back to one sample, sequenced in a study of human T cells and chemical hapten exposure. MiXCR, applied by TCRdb to the RACE reads, yields one record per CDR3 protein. Of around 80,000 distinct CDR3 sequences in the sample, roughly 8.6% are singletons; the top ten hold approximately 1.5%. Time point given: healthy volunteer bleed at 6 weeks. Whole blood, unfractionated, served as the material for total RNA extraction. Sample: whole blood. The source is a male donor in good health. Some clones in this sample may be carry-over from other donors' samples.

This clonotype has more than one count but fewer than ten. This chain uses TRBV5-1 with TRBJ1-1; D is undetermined. Trimming took off 4 bases at V and 3 bases at J, with 10 bases between the two ends. CDR3 length: 13 amino acids. Germline V lookup: CDR1 SGHRS, CDR2 YFSETQ. The chain's CDR3 is CASSVDIDTEAFF. The CDR3, as DNA: TGCGCCAGCAGCGTCGATATCGACACTGAAGCTTTCTTT.

The J gene is TRBJ1-6, the V gene TRBV12-3 or TRBV12-4, with 9 positions matching TRBD1. The CDR3 extends over 19 amino acids. Losses at the gene ends were 5 bases for V and 5 bases for J; bases not matched to a gene: 16. CDR3 in DNA: TGTGCCAGCAGTGGCGCCGGACCTTCCGGGACAGGGAATAATTCACCCCTCCACTTT. Amino acids: CASSGAGPSGTGNNSPLHF.

In this sample, this clonotype turned up a few times. The chain uses TRBV29-1 and TRBJ2-5; D is unclear. CDR1 is SQVTM and CDR2 is ANQGSEA in the germline V gene. Trimming removed 3 bases at V and 5 bases at J, with 10 bases between. The CDR3 runs 12 residues. The CDR3 loop is CSVDKRLETQYF. CDR3 in DNA: TGCAGCGTTGATAAGCGTCTGGAGACCCAGTACTTC.

This clonotype was detected a few times. J is TRBJ1-1 and V is TRBV6-5; unclear D gene. Germline V gives CDR1 MNHEY, CDR2 SVGAGI. The CDR3 totals 11 residues. V lost 1 base and J lost 7, with 4 bases in between. CDR3 coding DNA: TGTGCCAGCAGTTACTTGGGTGAAGCTTTCTTT. Translating gives CASSYLGEAFF.

This clonotype turned up a few times. This rearrangement joins TRBV24-1 to TRBJ2-1; D not certain. The V gene's germline CDR1 is KGHDR and CDR2 SFDVKD. V was pared by 1 base and J by 7 bases, with 7 bases between. The CDR3 loop spans 13 amino acids. As DNA, the CDR3 is TGTGCCACCAGTGATTTCGGCGGTAATGAGCAGTTCTTC. Its protein is CATSDFGGNEQFF.

V is TRBV12-3 or TRBV12-4 and J is TRBJ2-2; 8 bases align to TRBD2. This CDR3 comprises 15 residues. V dropped 5 bases and J dropped 7; count of bases not matched to a gene: 9. The CDR3: CASSRTGTSGGELFF. Here the CDR3 DNA reads TGTGCCAGCAGTCGCACCGGGACTAGTGGCGGGGAGCTGTTTTTT.

This clonotype has just a few counts. This chain joins TRBV10-3 and TRBJ2-6, with D unresolved. V dropped 2 bases and J dropped 0 bases, with 8 bases sitting between them. The CDR3 runs 16 residues. The germline V gene encodes CDR1 ENHRY and CDR2 SYGVKD. The CDR3 here is CAISEPEFSGANVLTF. CDR3 in DNA: TGTGCCATCAGTGAGCCTGAGTTCTCTGGGGCCAACGTCCTGACTTTC.

This clonotype was picked up many times. The chain carries TRBV12-3 or TRBV12-4 and TRBJ2-5, with 7 bases fitting TRBD1. The CDR3 is made up of 14 amino acids. With 3 bases clipped from V and 0 bases from J, the junction kept 1 base outside the gene matches. DNA of the CDR3: TGTGCCAGCAGTTTGGGACAGAACCAAGAGACCCAGTACTTC. It specifies CASSLGQNQETQYF.

This clonotype has more than one count but fewer than ten. The chain uses TRBV10-3 and TRBJ2-7; 7 bases fit TRBD2. The J segment lost 2 bases and the V segment lost 3 bases, leaving 13 bases of the junction unmatched. CDR1 and CDR2 (germline): ENHRY, SYGVKD. The CDR3 totals 17 residues. The chain's CDR3 is CAISDTAGRVRAYEQYF. CDR3 in DNA: TGTGCCATCAGTGATACAGCGGGAAGGGTCCGAGCCTACGAGCAGTACTTC.

The sample holds a few counts of this clonotype. The V call is TRBV7-2, the J call TRBJ1-5, with 8 bases fitting TRBD1. CDR3 length equals 15 residues. Germline CDR1 SGHTA, CDR2 FQGNSA. V gave up 7 bases and J gave up 5 bases; unmatched junction bases: 10. The CDR3 DNA follows: TGTGCCAGCAAAACCGAGGTACAGGGGGATCAGCCCCAGCATTTT. Protein product: CASKTEVQGDQPQHF.

The chain carries TRBV7-2 and TRBJ2-7; 9 positions agree with TRBD2. The J segment lost 3 bases and the V segment lost 1 base, leaving 4 bases of the junction unmatched. This CDR3 spans 15 amino acids. Germline CDR1 is SGHTA and CDR2 is FQGNSA. CDR3 region: CASSLGLAENYEQYF. In DNA form, the CDR3 reads TGTGCCAGCAGCTTAGGACTAGCGGAGAACTACGAGCAGTACTTC.

This clonotype was found a few times. The chain uses TRBV6-5 and TRBJ1-1, with 9 bases identical to TRBD1. CDR3 length equals 13 residues. V was clipped by 6 bases and J by 7 bases; unmatched bases: 6. Germline assignment: CDR1 MNHEY and CDR2 SVGAGI. The CDR3 region is CASSPGQGIEAFF. Here the CDR3 DNA reads TGTGCCAGCAGCCCGGGACAGGGAATTGAAGCTTTCTTT.

The V and J genes are TRBV7-9 and TRBJ2-3; 7 bases are shared with TRBD1. The CDR3 sequence is 14 residues long. Trimming removed 3 bases from V and 4 bases from J; junction bases left unmatched: 4. The germline gives CDR1 SEHNR, CDR2 FQNEAQ (reference sequence). The chain's CDR3 is CASSLDRTSDTQYF. The CDR3 DNA sequence: TGTGCCAGCAGCTTGGACAGGACCTCAGATACGCAGTATTTT.

This clonotype was seen many times. Here the CDR3 DNA reads TGTGCCAGCAGCTTAGCTCTCGTGAACACTGAAGCTTTCTTT. It specifies CASSLALVNTEAFF. This sequence joins TRBV7-2 and TRBJ1-1; D unclear. The CDR3 runs to 14 residues. Germline loops: CDR1 SGHTA, CDR2 FQGNSA. Trimming took 0 bases from V and 0 from J, leaving 5 bases between them.

The chain combines TRBV4-3 with TRBJ1-2, with TRBD1 as a possible D gene (5 bases). Germline assignment: CDR1 LGHNA and CDR2 YSLEER. This CDR3 is 16 amino acids long. V was pared by 0 bases and J by 1 base, with 12 bases between. The CDR3 reads CASSQDQGGFNYGYTF. For the CDR3, the DNA is TGCGCCAGCAGCCAAGATCAGGGCGGATTTAACTATGGCTACACCTTC.

The gene calls are TRBV20-1 and TRBJ2-7, with D maybe TRBD2 (5 bases). Trimming left V 2 bases short and J 0 bases short, with 11 bases between. This CDR3 comprises 14 residues. CDR1 and CDR2 from the germline V gene are DFQATT and SNEGSKA (reference sequence). DNA for the CDR3: TGCAGTGCTAGAAGCGGAATTAGCTCCTACGAGCAGTACTTC. Its translation is CSARSGISSYEQYF.

This clonotype was detected many times. The gene calls are TRBV29-1 and TRBJ2-1; TRBD1 is a possible D gene (5 bases). V was pared by 4 bases and J by 0 bases, with 7 bases between. Germline values: CDR1 SQVTM, CDR2 ANQGSEA. The CDR3 loop spans 13 amino acids. The CDR3 here is CSVATASYNEQFF. The DNA for the CDR3 is TGCAGCGTTGCGACAGCCTCCTACAATGAGCAGTTCTTC.

This clonotype was found a few times. The V gene is TRBV4-3, the J gene TRBJ2-1; D may match TRBD1 or TRBD2 (6 bases each). V was clipped by 1 base and J by 0 bases, with 28 bases between them. Per germline, CDR1 LGHNA and CDR2 YSLEER. There are 22 residues in the CDR3. CDR3 amino acids: CASSQAGAGEGTGVSSYNEQFF. The CDR3 nucleotides are TGCGCCAGCAGCCAAGCCGGTGCAGGGGAAGGGACTGGGGTAAGCTCCTACAATGAGCAGTTCTTC.